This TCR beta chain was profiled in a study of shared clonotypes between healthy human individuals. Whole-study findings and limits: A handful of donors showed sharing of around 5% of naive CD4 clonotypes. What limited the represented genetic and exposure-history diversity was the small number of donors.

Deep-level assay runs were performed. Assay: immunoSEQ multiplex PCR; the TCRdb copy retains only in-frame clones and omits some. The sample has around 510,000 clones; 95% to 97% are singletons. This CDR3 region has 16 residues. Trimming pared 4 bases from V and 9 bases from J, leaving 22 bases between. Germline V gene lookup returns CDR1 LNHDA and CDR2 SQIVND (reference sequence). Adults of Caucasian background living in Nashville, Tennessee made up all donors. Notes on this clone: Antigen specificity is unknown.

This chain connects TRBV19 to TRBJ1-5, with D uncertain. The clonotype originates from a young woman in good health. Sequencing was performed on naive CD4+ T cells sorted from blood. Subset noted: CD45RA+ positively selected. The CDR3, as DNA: TGTGCCAGTAGTAATATTCTCAGCGGGTCGCTTGGGCCCCAGCATTTT. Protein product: CASSNILSGSLGPQHF.